The source of this T cell receptor (beta chain) is a study of blood T cell repertoires in COVID-19. V was pared by 2 bases and J by 4 bases, with 4 bases of the junction left unmatched. The germline V gene encodes CDR1 GTSNPN and CDR2 SVGIG (reference sequence). CDR3 size: 13 residues. It was during active infection that Seattle patients were enrolled and then longitudinally followed. Per the study methods: Reference gene primer amplification yielded estimated nucleated cell counts. Produced via immunoSEQ multiplex PCR; TCRdb's table is partial and in-frame only. Clone size and V and J calls were adopted from that table, with D and trimming inferred from the DNA. The data contain 250,000 to 350,000 clones, 70% to 85% of them singletons.

The origin of this receptor is a human donor with COVID-19, enrolled during active disease. The donor label of this sample is uncertain. V is TRBV30 and J is TRBJ2-5; 7 bases align to TRBD2. The sequenced sample was peripheral blood. The CDR3 bases are TGTGCCTGGAGTTACGGGGGGAGAGAGACCCAGTACTTC. It yields the protein CAWSYGGRETQYF.